These 9 T cell receptor beta chains were all obtained from the same sample, sequenced in a study of PD-1 blockade in classical Hodgkin lymphoma. The data were produced by immunoSEQ multiplex PCR, yet TCRdb's version contains in-frame clones alone and is incomplete. The sample lists tens of thousands of clones, around three quarters occurring once. The patients all showed relapse after autologous stem cell transplantation, while their brentuximab vedotin exposure varied. Here the sequenced sample was peripheral blood mononuclear cells (PBMCs), taken before the second cycle of nivolumab. The receptors were gathered from a human donor with classical Hodgkin lymphoma.

CDR3 loop: CASSQDPGPGNTIYF. Here the CDR3 DNA reads TGCGCCAGCAGCCAAGATCCAGGCCCTGGAAACACCATATATTTT. V gene TRBV4-3 combines with J gene TRBJ1-3; D is unresolved. The CDR3 is 15 residues long. Per the germline V gene, CDR1 is LGHNA and CDR2 is YSLEER. The V and J ends lost 0 bases and 2 bases respectively, with 8 bases between them.

The chain has TRBV18 and TRBJ2-2; perhaps TRBD1 as D (6 bases). This CDR3 has 15 amino acids. V was pared by 5 bases and J by 5 bases, with 15 bases between. Germline CDR1 KGHSH, CDR2 LQKENI. The DNA for the CDR3 is TGTGCCAGCTCAGAACAGGGAGAACGGACCGGGGAGCTGTTTTTT. The encoded protein is CASSEQGERTGELFF.

The chain recombines TRBV2 with TRBJ2-7, with a tentative D call TRBD1 (5 bases). The CDR3 has 13 amino acids. The V gene's germline CDR1 is SNHLY and CDR2 FYNNEI. V gave up 2 bases and J gave up 8 bases, with 13 bases separating them. The CDR3 spells CASSENRNPKQYF. The CDR3 bases are TGTGCCAGCAGTGAAAACAGGAACCCCAAGCAGTACTTC.

This chain joins TRBV30 and TRBJ1-4; 9 bases match TRBD1. V dropped 2 bases and J dropped 6; count of bases not matched to a gene: 7. The CDR3 is made up of 15 amino acids. Germline CDR1 GTSNPN, CDR2 SVGIG (reference sequence). CDR3 DNA: TGTGCCTGGAGTACCCGGACAGGGGAGTATGAAAAACTGTTTTTT. It specifies CAWSTRTGEYEKLFF.

The chain uses TRBV9 and TRBJ1-1; TRBD1 agrees at 7 bases. This CDR3 has 15 amino acids. The trim removed 0 bases at V and 4 bases at J, leaving 6 bases unmatched. Germline CDR1 reads SGDLS; CDR2 reads YYNGEE. Here the CDR3 reads CASSVGGQVSTEAFF. The CDR3 coding sequence is TGTGCCAGCAGCGTAGGCGGACAGGTGTCCACTGAAGCTTTCTTT.

This chain connects TRBV20-1 to TRBJ2-7, with D maybe TRBD1 (7 bases). Trimming pared 5 bases from V and 6 bases from J, leaving 11 bases between. This CDR3 has 11 residues. The germline CDR1 and CDR2 sequences are DFQATT and SNEGSKA (reference sequence). CDR3 protein: CSAHRGGEQYF. CDR3 coding DNA: TGCAGTGCTCACAGGGGAGGCGAGCAGTACTTC.

V gene TRBV2 combines with J gene TRBJ2-3; 16 bases map to TRBD2. The V gene's germline CDR1 is SNHLY and CDR2 FYNNEI. The CDR3 totals 14 residues. The ends lost 8 bases at V and 6 bases at J; junction bases unmatched: 2. This CDR3 is CASAGLAGGDTQYF. The DNA of the CDR3 is TGTGCCAGCGCGGGACTAGCGGGAGGGGATACGCAGTATTTT.

This chain connects TRBV27 to TRBJ1-6; no clear D gene. Germline V CDR1 and CDR2: MNHEY, SMNVEV (reference sequence). This CDR3 is 13 amino acids long. V dropped 1 base and J dropped 6 bases, with 4 bases sitting between them. CDR3 residues: CASSLYVNSPLHF. CDR3 bases: TGTGCCAGCAGTTTATACGTTAATTCACCCCTCCACTTT.

The genes are TRBV2 and TRBJ1-1, with 8 bases identical to TRBD1. CDR1 is SNHLY, CDR2 FYNNEI, per germline. Unmatched junction bases numbered 5, after V lost 0 bases and J lost 11 bases. This CDR3 is built from 13 residues. The chain's CDR3 is CASSEAQGARAFF. The CDR3 nucleotides read TGTGCCAGCAGTGAAGCGCAGGGGGCGAGGGCTTTCTTT.